This TCR beta chain stems from a study of post-analysis software for immune sequencing data. Study-level results: Controls had significantly higher normalized Chao1 diversity than multiple sclerosis patients. The five TRBV segments detected at higher frequency in patients than in controls included TRBV5-6, TRBV5-1 and TRBV20-1.

The CDR3 loop spans 20 amino acids. Trimming removed 4 bases from V and 0 bases from J; junction bases left unmatched: 15. Germline loops: CDR1 DFQATT, CDR2 SNEGSKA (reference sequence). The TCR beta cDNA libraries carried unique molecular identifiers. TCRdb processed the PCR reads anew with MiXCR; each CDR3 protein has one entry. The sample comprises about 540,000 distinct CDR3 sequences, roughly 34% of which are singletons, and 4.5% to 7.5% rests with the top ten. Note on this clonotype: Its antigen is undetermined.

This receptor was taken from a girl aged 2 to 17 with multiple sclerosis. This chain links TRBV20-1 with TRBJ2-3, with 14 bases that match TRBD2. The sample consisted of blood. The CDR3 reads CSATPAGGLAGVSSTDTQYF. CDR3 bases: TGCAGTGCTACTCCCGCTGGGGGACTAGCGGGGGTATCTAGCACAGATACGCAGTATTTT.